One sample yielded the 14 T cell receptor beta chains listed below, sequenced in a study of spatial heterogeneity in lung cancer. Time point in this sample: sample taken at primary tumor resection. No cell sorting; template was whole RNA from tumor, lung tissue or PBMC. Via MiXCR, TCRdb re-called the 5' RACE reads, giving one row per CDR3 protein. The sample consists of about 48,000 distinct CDR3 sequences, less than 5.5% of them appearing once. The source was PBMCs, collected at surgery. The receptors derive from a male donor with early-stage non-small cell lung cancer.

This clonotype has at least ten counts. The chain combines TRBV2 with TRBJ2-3, with D hard to call. The CDR3 length is 14 residues. From germline, CDR1 is SNHLY and CDR2 FYNNEI. Deletions cut 6 bases from V and 3 bases from J, with 13 bases between. CDR3 bases: TGTGCCAGCAGCTATACGATTAGTACAGATACGCAGTATTTT. It codes for CASSYTISTDTQYF.

Ten or more counts support this clonotype. The rearrangement uses TRBV10-3 and TRBJ2-3; 11 nucleotides agree with TRBD2. The J segment lost 2 bases and the V segment lost 6 bases, leaving 4 bases of the junction unmatched. The CDR3 spans 15 residues. CDR1 ENHRY and CDR2 SYGVKD come from the germline V gene. The CDR3, as DNA: TGTGCCATCAGGACTAGCGGGGCCGACACAGATACGCAGTATTTT. Translated: CAIRTSGADTDTQYF.

The chain employs TRBV27 and TRBJ2-7; either TRBD1 or TRBD2 may fit D (7 bases each). The CDR3 spans 15 residues. V was cut by 3 bases and J by 2 bases, with 14 bases left in between. In germline, CDR1 is MNHEY, CDR2 SMNVEV (reference sequence). The DNA of the CDR3 is TGTGCCAGCAGTTTCAGCGGGACAGAGCCCTACGAGCAGTACTTC. It encodes CASSFSGTEPYEQYF.

This clonotype was counted ten times or more. The V call is TRBV28, the J call TRBJ1-5, with D unresolved. Trimming removed 6 bases from V and 1 base from J, with 4 bases in between. Germline assignment: CDR1 MDHEN and CDR2 SYDVKM. This CDR3 is 12 amino acids long. CDR3 in amino acids: CASSRSNQPQHF. Here the CDR3 DNA reads TGTGCCAGCAGCCGAAGCAATCAGCCCCAGCATTTT.

This clonotype was detected ten times or more. This sequence joins TRBV18 and TRBJ2-3; D is unresolved. The V gene's germline CDR1 is KGHSH and CDR2 LQKENI. The V end was cut by 2 bases, the J end by 5 bases, with 8 bases between. CDR3 length equals 13 residues. The CDR3 reads CASSPYAGDTQYF. Written as DNA, the CDR3 is TGTGCCAGCTCACCATATGCCGGAGATACGCAGTATTTT. Looking up the rest from reference TRBV18 and TRBJ2-3 gives the full variable domain: NAGVMQNPRHLVRRRGQEARLRCSPMKGHSHVYWYRQLPEEGLKFMVYLQKENIIDESGMPKERFSAEFPKEGPSILRIQQVVRGDSAAYFCASSPYAGDTQYFGPGTRLTVL.

This clonotype was recorded at least ten times. The rearrangement joins TRBV9 to TRBJ2-1; D perhaps matches TRBD2 (6 bases). Germline loops: CDR1 SGDLS, CDR2 YYNGEE. The CDR3 contains 16 residues. Trimming cost V 0 bases and J 7 bases, with 17 bases left between them. CDR3 sequence (DNA): TGTGCCAGCAGCGTAGGTCGGGAGAGGGGATGGAATGAGCAGTTCTTC. Its translation is CASSVGRERGWNEQFF.

This clonotype occurred many times. This chain joins TRBV6-5 and TRBJ2-4, with D hard to call. The ends were cut back, 4 bases at V and 7 bases at J, with 20 bases in the middle. The CDR3 is 16 residues long. The germline gives CDR1 MNHEY, CDR2 SVGAGI. CDR3 amino acids: CASSSPQKRKANIQYF. In DNA, the CDR3 is TGTGCCAGCAGTTCCCCCCAAAAACGAAAGGCCAACATTCAGTACTTC.

This clonotype was picked up many times. The chain employs TRBV6-5 and TRBJ1-6, with 7 bases identical to TRBD1. Trimming at V came to 7 bases and at J to 7 bases, leaving 4 bases not matched to a gene. The CDR3 sequence is 13 residues long. Per the germline V gene, CDR1 is MNHEY and CDR2 is SVGAGI. The CDR3 loop reads CASKGGENSPLHF. For the CDR3, the DNA is TGTGCCAGCAAAGGGGGCGAGAATTCACCCCTCCACTTT.

This clonotype was seen many times. V gene TRBV24-1 combines with J gene TRBJ1-1; D remains ambiguous. Per germline, CDR1 KGHDR and CDR2 SFDVKD. The CDR3 sequence is 13 residues long. Deletions cut 9 bases from V and 1 base from J, with 11 bases between. CDR3 in DNA: TGTGCCACCCGAGAGACGGGGAACACTGAAGCTTTCTTT. It specifies CATRETGNTEAFF.

This clonotype was detected ten times or more. The V and J genes are TRBV5-1 and TRBJ2-1; possibly TRBD1 for D (6 bases). The CDR3 totals 16 residues. Trimming took 4 bases from V and 4 from J, leaving 18 bases between them. Germline CDR1 is SGHRS and CDR2 is YFSETQ. The DNA of the CDR3 is TGCGCCAGCAGCGTAACTACAGGGCGAGTATACAATGAGCAGTTCTTC. This translates into CASSVTTGRVYNEQFF.

Within the sample, this clonotype is medium-sized. The chain carries TRBV10-3 and TRBJ2-1, with D tentatively TRBD2 (5 bases). In germline, CDR1 is ENHRY, CDR2 SYGVKD. The CDR3 is 12 amino acids. Trimming shortened V by 4 bases and J by 6 bases, and 7 bases separated the two germline ends. CDR3 DNA: TGTGCCATCAGTGGAGGGAGCAATGAGCAGTTCTTC. Translated, it gives CAISGGSNEQFF.

This clonotype was counted many times. This chain uses TRBV29-1 with TRBJ2-3; 7 bases line up with TRBD1. The V gene end was trimmed by 6 bases and the J gene end by 0 bases; junction bases not matched to a gene: 3. The CDR3 has 13 amino acids. Germline assignment: CDR1 SQVTM and CDR2 ANQGSEA. In DNA form, the CDR3 reads TGCAGCGTCCTGACAGGGAGCACAGATACGCAGTATTTT. Translated, it gives CSVLTGSTDTQYF.

The table lists this clonotype with many counts. V usage is TRBV18 and J usage is TRBJ2-5, with D perhaps TRBD1 or TRBD2 (5 bases each). V was cut by 2 bases and J by 3 bases, with 10 bases left in between. Per the germline V gene, CDR1 is KGHSH and CDR2 is LQKENI. This CDR3 contains 14 residues. The CDR3 DNA sequence: TGTGCCAGCTCACCATTCCGGGACGAAGAGACCCAGTACTTC. Its translation: CASSPFRDEETQYF.

This clonotype was picked up many times. The V and J genes are TRBV3-1 and TRBJ1-2; 7 bases are a match to TRBD1. V trimming: 6 bases; J trimming: 2 bases; junction bases outside the gene matches: 9. The CDR3 has 15 residues. The V gene's germline CDR1 is LGHDT and CDR2 YNNKEL (reference sequence). CDR3 in DNA: TGTGCCAGCAGAGGAGGACAGGAACTGAACTATGGCTACACCTTC. Protein: CASRGGQELNYGYTF.